This passage covers 25 T cell receptor beta chains from one sample sequenced in a study of shared clonotypes between healthy human individuals. Clones were sequenced by immunoSEQ multiplex PCR, and TCRdb holds only the in-frame ones, with some missing. The sample has a few million clones, about 92% seen once. Sequencing used naive CD4+ T cells from PBMCs. Described subset: CD45RA+ positively selected. All receptors derive from a man younger than 30 in good health. Some clones in this sample may be carry-over from other donors' samples.

The chain is built from TRBV7-9 and TRBJ2-1, with TRBD1 matching 9 bases. The germline V gene has CDR1 SEHNR and CDR2 FQNEAQ (reference sequence). V lost 6 bases, J lost 5 bases, and 14 bases stayed unmatched. This CDR3 contains 17 residues. This CDR3 reads CASRQPFDRGVNNEQFF. The CDR3 DNA sequence: TGTGCCAGCAGACAACCATTCGACAGGGGGGTCAACAATGAGCAGTTCTTC.

This chain connects TRBV11-2 to TRBJ2-5; 9 positions match TRBD2. The germline V gene encodes CDR1 SGHAT and CDR2 FQNNGV. The CDR3 contains 16 residues. J lost 5 bases, V lost 4 bases, and 11 bases had no gene match. In DNA, the CDR3 is TGTGCCAGCAGCTCGAGACAGGGACTAGCAGTGGAGACCCAGTACTTC. Translation: CASSSRQGLAVETQYF.

This clone has just one count. The chain uses TRBV30 and TRBJ2-5; D is perhaps TRBD2 (5 bases). Germline values: CDR1 GTSNPN, CDR2 SVGIG (reference sequence). Trimming pared 4 bases from V and 7 bases from J, leaving 16 bases between. The CDR3 extends over 13 amino acids. CDR3 residues: CAWMRLREGTQYF. The CDR3 DNA reads as TGTGCCTGGATGAGACTACGTGAGGGGACCCAGTACTTC. The variable domain in full, with the rest retrieved from reference TRBV30 and TRBJ2-5, is SQTIHQWPATLVQPVGSPLSLECTVEGTSNPNLYWYRQAAGRGLQLLFYSVGIGQISSEVPQNLSASRPQDRQFILSSKKLLLSDSGFYLCAWMRLREGTQYFGPGTRLLVL.

The V and J genes are TRBV10-3 and TRBJ2-1, with TRBD2 matching over 12 bases. V shed 6 bases and J 2 bases; nucleotides not matched to a gene: 5. The germline gives CDR1 ENHRY, CDR2 SYGVKD. CDR3 length: 16 residues. The CDR3 DNA reads TGTGCCATCAGCATGACTAGCGGGAGCACCTACAATGAGCAGTTCTTC. Translating gives CAISMTSGSTYNEQFF.

The V call is TRBV25-1, the J call TRBJ2-5, with 9 positions matching TRBD1. Losses at the gene ends were 6 bases for V and 5 bases for J; bases not matched to a gene: 4. This CDR3 spans 13 amino acids. Per the germline V gene, CDR1 is MGHDK and CDR2 is SYGVNS. This chain's CDR3 is CASRTGGSETQYF. The CDR3 coding sequence is TGTGCCAGCAGGACAGGGGGGAGTGAGACCCAGTACTTC.

The chain carries TRBV2 and TRBJ1-2; 7 bases agree with TRBD1. The CDR3 is 15 amino acids. J gave up 1 base and V 3 bases, and 5 bases lay outside the gene matches. CDR1 and CDR2 (germline): SNHLY, FYNNEI. The CDR3 sequence is CASSETRQGNYGYTF. The CDR3 bases are TGTGCCAGCAGTGAGACAAGACAGGGTAACTATGGCTACACCTTC.

This clone has only one observation. CDR3 residues: CASSLRSGGAGNEQFF. DNA for the CDR3: TGTGCCAGCAGCTTACGTTCGGGGGGCGCGGGGAATGAGCAGTTCTTC. This rearrangement joins TRBV11-1 to TRBJ2-1, with D possibly TRBD2 on 7 matching bases. This CDR3 is built from 16 residues. Trimming removed 2 bases from V and 7 bases from J, with 18 bases in between. Germline assignment: CDR1 SGHAT and CDR2 FQDESV (reference sequence).

The CDR3 is CASSQRLRSSYEQYF. The CDR3 DNA follows: TGTGCCAGCAGCCAGAGGCTCAGGAGCTCCTACGAGCAGTACTTC. The rearrangement uses TRBV14 and TRBJ2-7; D remains unclear. Trimming removed 3 bases from V and 0 bases from J, with 12 bases in between. The CDR3 has 15 residues. Per germline, CDR1 SGHDN and CDR2 FVKESK.

The gene calls are TRBV6-1 and TRBJ1-5; D gene ambiguous. CDR1 MNHNS and CDR2 SASEGT come from the germline V gene. The CDR3 is 15 amino acids. V was shortened by 4 bases and J by 2 bases, with 12 bases between the two germline ends. As DNA, the CDR3 is TGTGCCAGCAGTGCAAATAGGGCTGGCAATCAGCCCCAGCATTTT. Its translation is CASSANRAGNQPQHF.

The J gene is TRBJ2-3, the V gene TRBV4-2; 12 positions match TRBD2. The CDR3 contains 15 residues. Germline loops: CDR1 LGHNA, CDR2 YNFKEQ. The V and J ends lost 0 bases and 12 bases, in that order; junction bases with no gene match: 7. The CDR3 DNA reads as TGTGCCAGCAGCCAAGATCGTGCGACTAGCGGGAGTCAGTATTTT. This sequence encodes CASSQDRATSGSQYF.

This chain links TRBV7-2 with TRBJ1-3; D might be TRBD1 (5 bases). Trimming removed 5 bases from V and 4 bases from J, with 12 bases in between. This CDR3 has 14 amino acids. The germline gives CDR1 SGHTA, CDR2 FQGNSA. The CDR3 DNA reads as TGTGCCAGCAGCCGACCGGGGGTCGGAAACACCATATATTTT. This codes for CASSRPGVGNTIYF.

This clone was found many times. The genes are TRBV5-1 and TRBJ2-1; TRBD2 aligns across 11 bases. Germline CDR1 is SGHRS and CDR2 is YFSETQ. The CDR3 contains 18 residues. V was pared by 0 bases and J by 9 bases, with 14 bases of the junction left unmatched. The DNA for the CDR3 is TGCGCCAGCAGCTTGGCTTCTATCTTAGCGGGAGGGATCGGTGAGCAGTTCTTC. This gives the protein CASSLASILAGGIGEQFF.

The chain is built from TRBV5-4 and TRBJ2-1; TRBD1 matches at 10 bases. The V and J ends lost 3 bases and 8 bases, in that order; junction bases with no gene match: 11. The CDR3 length is 16 residues. Looked up from germline, CDR1 is SGHNT and CDR2 is YYREEE (reference sequence). CDR3 DNA: TGTGCCAGCAGCTCATCCCCGGGGACAGGGGCCGATGAGCAGTTCTTC. Its translation: CASSSSPGTGADEQFF.

CDR3 residues: CASSPTGVYNEQFF. The CDR3 DNA follows: TGTGCCAGCAGCCCAACGGGGGTTTACAATGAGCAGTTCTTC. The gene calls are TRBV9 and TRBJ2-1; tentatively, D is TRBD2 (6 bases). CDR3 length: 14 residues. V lost 4 bases and J lost 4, with 12 bases in between. Germline values: CDR1 SGDLS, CDR2 YYNGEE.

About this clone itself: Other DNA sequences of this sample code for an identical CDR3. The rearrangement joins TRBV5-5 to TRBJ2-7, with D tentatively TRBD2 (5 bases). The CDR3 sequence is 14 residues long. The germline V gene encodes CDR1 SGHKS and CDR2 YYEKEE (reference sequence). V was shortened by 0 bases and J by 4 bases, with 11 bases between the two germline ends. DNA for the CDR3: TGTGCCAGCAGCTTGGCCCCAGCGGCTTACGAGCAGTACTTC. Its protein is CASSLAPAAYEQYF.

V usage is TRBV11-2 and J usage is TRBJ2-1, with no clear D. Germline CDR1 and CDR2: SGHAT and FQNNGV. The CDR3 spans 17 residues. V lost 2 bases and J lost 5, with 19 bases in between. CDR3 residues: CASSLYFRSTVDNEQFF. The CDR3 DNA follows: TGTGCCAGCAGCTTATATTTTAGGTCGACCGTGGACAATGAGCAGTTCTTC.

This clone has only one observation. V is TRBV28 and J is TRBJ1-6; no firm D call. The CDR3 has 15 amino acids. Germline V gene sequence: CDR1 MDHEN, CDR2 SYDVKM. V was cut by 6 bases and J by 10 bases, with 19 bases left in between. Here the CDR3 DNA reads TGTGCCAGCAGCCTATCGACCAACCTCGCGTCACCCCTCCACTTT. This codes for CASSLSTNLASPLHF.

The chain is built from TRBV7-9 and TRBJ1-3; unclear D gene. This CDR3 is built from 14 residues. Germline V lookup: CDR1 SEHNR, CDR2 FQNEAQ (reference sequence). Trimming took 3 bases from V and 2 from J, leaving 8 bases between them. Here the CDR3 reads CASSLTSPGNTIYF. The CDR3 region has the DNA TGTGCCAGCAGCTTGACATCACCTGGAAACACCATATATTTT. The variable domain in full, completed from reference TRBV7-9 and TRBJ1-3, reads DTGVSQNPRHKITKRGQNVTFRCDPISEHNRLYWYRQTLGQGPEFLTYFQNEAQLEKSRLLSDRFSAERPKGSFSTLEIQRTEQGDSAMYLCASSLTSPGNTIYFGEGSWLTVV.

This chain links TRBV27 with TRBJ1-2, with a weak D call TRBD1 (5 bases). This CDR3 spans 14 amino acids. The germline V gene encodes CDR1 MNHEY and CDR2 SMNVEV (reference sequence). Trimming removed 6 bases from V and 4 bases from J, with 15 bases in between. CDR3 amino acids: CASRSRGTGYGYTF. DNA for the CDR3: TGTGCCAGCAGGTCCCGCGGGACCGGCTATGGCTACACCTTC.

With respect to this clone: In the same sample, other DNA sequences code for this CDR3. The V call is TRBV5-1, the J call TRBJ2-3; 9 bases agree with TRBD2. The CDR3 loop spans 15 amino acids. CDR1 and CDR2 from the germline V gene are SGHRS and YFSETQ. V lost 3 bases and J lost 0; bases outside the gene matches: 2. The CDR3 nucleotides are TGCGCCAGCAGCTCCGCGGGAGGGAGCACAGATACGCAGTATTTT. Translation: CASSSAGGSTDTQYF.

With respect to this clone: The identical CDR3 is also encoded by other nucleotide sequences in the sample. This sequence joins TRBV9 and TRBJ1-1; D call uncertain. Per germline, CDR1 SGDLS and CDR2 YYNGEE. Trimming removed 0 bases at V and 1 base at J, with 7 bases between. The CDR3 has 14 residues. The CDR3 loop is CASSVEEGNTEAFF. CDR3 nucleotides: TGTGCCAGCAGCGTAGAAGAGGGGAACACTGAAGCTTTCTTT.

This rearrangement joins TRBV10-3 to TRBJ1-5; the match to TRBD1 covers 11 bases. After removal of 5 bases from V and 0 bases from J, the junction contained 12 bases not matched to a gene. The germline V gene has CDR1 ENHRY and CDR2 SYGVKD. CDR3 length: 19 residues. For the CDR3, the DNA is TGTGCCATCAGTAATCGTCCCGGGACAGGGGGTTATAGCAATCAGCCCCAGCATTTT. Encoded protein: CAISNRPGTGGYSNQPQHF.

The rearrangement uses TRBV7-2 and TRBJ1-2, with no clear D. CDR1 is SGHTA and CDR2 is FQGNSA in the germline V gene. The CDR3 spans 14 residues. V gave up 2 bases and J gave up 1 base, with 8 bases separating them. The CDR3 sequence: CASSLRADNYGYTF. The CDR3 region has the DNA TGTGCCAGCAGCTTACGTGCGGATAACTATGGCTACACCTTC.

This sequence joins TRBV4-3 and TRBJ2-5; maybe TRBD1 (6 bases). Looked up from germline, CDR1 is LGHNA and CDR2 is YSLEER. This CDR3 contains 18 residues. Deletions cut 0 bases from V and 5 bases from J, with 22 bases between. CDR3 region: CASSQDVPTGTRTETQYF. Written as DNA, the CDR3 is TGCGCCAGCAGCCAAGACGTACCCACCGGGACAAGGACTGAGACCCAGTACTTC.

The genes are TRBV19 and TRBJ2-2, with D uncertain. The germline V and J ends were trimmed by 3 bases and 3 bases, with 8 bases remaining between them. This CDR3 spans 14 amino acids. In germline, CDR1 is LNHDA, CDR2 SQIVND (reference sequence). The CDR3 spells CASSIFPYTGELFF. The CDR3 DNA follows: TGTGCCAGTAGTATCTTTCCATACACCGGGGAGCTGTTTTTT.